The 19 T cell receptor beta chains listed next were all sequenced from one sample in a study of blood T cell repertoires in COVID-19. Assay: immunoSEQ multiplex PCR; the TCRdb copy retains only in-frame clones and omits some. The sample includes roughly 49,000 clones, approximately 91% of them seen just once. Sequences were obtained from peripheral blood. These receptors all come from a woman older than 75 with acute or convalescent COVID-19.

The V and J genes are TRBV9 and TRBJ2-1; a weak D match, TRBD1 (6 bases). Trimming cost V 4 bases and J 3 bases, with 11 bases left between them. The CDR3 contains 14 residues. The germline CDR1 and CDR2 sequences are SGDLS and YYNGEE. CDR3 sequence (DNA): TGTGCCAGCAGCCCCTCGACAGGCTACAATGAGCAGTTCTTC. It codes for CASSPSTGYNEQFF.

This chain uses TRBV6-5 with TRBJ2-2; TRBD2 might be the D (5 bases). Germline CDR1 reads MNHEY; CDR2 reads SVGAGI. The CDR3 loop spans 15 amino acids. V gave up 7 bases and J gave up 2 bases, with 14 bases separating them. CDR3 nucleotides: TGTGCCAGCACCCCGAGCTCGGGAAACACCGGGGAGCTGTTTTTT. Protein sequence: CASTPSSGNTGELFF.

The DNA of the CDR3 is TGTGCCAGCAGTTTATCCAGGGTAGCTGAGCAGTTCTTC. Translated: CASSLSRVAEQFF. The chain combines TRBV12-3 or TRBV12-4 with TRBJ2-1, with D possibly being TRBD1 (5 bases). The V end was cut by 2 bases, the J end by 9 bases, with 11 bases between. The CDR3 spans 13 residues.

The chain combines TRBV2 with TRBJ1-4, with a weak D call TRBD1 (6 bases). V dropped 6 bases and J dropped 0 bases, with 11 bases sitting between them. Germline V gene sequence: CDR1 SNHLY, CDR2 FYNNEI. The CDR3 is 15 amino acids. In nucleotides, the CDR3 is TGTGCCAGCAGACAAGCAGGGGCAACTAATGAAAAACTGTTTTTT. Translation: CASRQAGATNEKLFF.

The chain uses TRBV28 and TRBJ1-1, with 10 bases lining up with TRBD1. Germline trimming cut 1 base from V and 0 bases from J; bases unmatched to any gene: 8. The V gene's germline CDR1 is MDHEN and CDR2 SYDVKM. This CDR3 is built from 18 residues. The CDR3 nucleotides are TGTGCCAGCAGTTTATTTTGGGGGACAGGGGACTTGAACACTGAAGCTTTCTTT. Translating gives CASSLFWGTGDLNTEAFF.

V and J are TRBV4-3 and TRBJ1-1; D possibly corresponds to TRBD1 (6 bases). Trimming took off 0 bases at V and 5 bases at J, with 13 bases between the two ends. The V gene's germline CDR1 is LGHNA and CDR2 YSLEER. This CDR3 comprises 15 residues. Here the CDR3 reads CASSQDQTGRTEAFF. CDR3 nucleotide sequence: TGCGCCAGCAGCCAAGACCAAACAGGGCGGACTGAAGCTTTCTTT.

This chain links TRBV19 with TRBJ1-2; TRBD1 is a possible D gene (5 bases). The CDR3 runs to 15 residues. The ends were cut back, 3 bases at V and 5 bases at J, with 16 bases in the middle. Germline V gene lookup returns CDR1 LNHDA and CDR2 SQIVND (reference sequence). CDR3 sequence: CASSIGSVQGYGYTF. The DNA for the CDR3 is TGTGCCAGTAGTATCGGCTCTGTTCAGGGTTATGGCTACACCTTC.

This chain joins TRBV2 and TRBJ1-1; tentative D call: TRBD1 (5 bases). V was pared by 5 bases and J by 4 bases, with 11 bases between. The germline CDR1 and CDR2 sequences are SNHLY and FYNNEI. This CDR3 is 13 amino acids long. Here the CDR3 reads CASSRNRFTEAFF. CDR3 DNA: TGTGCCAGCAGTAGAAACAGGTTCACTGAAGCTTTCTTT.

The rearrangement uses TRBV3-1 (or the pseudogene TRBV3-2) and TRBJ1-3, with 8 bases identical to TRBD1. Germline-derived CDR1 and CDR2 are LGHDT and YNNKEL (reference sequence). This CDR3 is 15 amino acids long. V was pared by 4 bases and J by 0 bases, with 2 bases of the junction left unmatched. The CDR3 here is CASSPGQGSGNTIYF. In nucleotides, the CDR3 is TGTGCCAGCAGCCCTGGACAGGGCTCTGGAAACACCATATATTTT.

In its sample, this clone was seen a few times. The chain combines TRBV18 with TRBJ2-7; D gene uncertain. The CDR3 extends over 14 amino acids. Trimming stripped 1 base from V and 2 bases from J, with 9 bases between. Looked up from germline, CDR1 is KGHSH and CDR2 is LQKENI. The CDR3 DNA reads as TGTGCCAGCTCACCACAAGACTGGACCTACGAGCAGTACTTC. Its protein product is CASSPQDWTYEQYF.

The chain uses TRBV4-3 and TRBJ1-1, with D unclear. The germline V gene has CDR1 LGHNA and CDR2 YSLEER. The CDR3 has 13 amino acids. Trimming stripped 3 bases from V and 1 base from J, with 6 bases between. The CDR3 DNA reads TGCGCCAGCAGCCAGGTGGCGAACACTGAAGCTTTCTTT. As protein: CASSQVANTEAFF.

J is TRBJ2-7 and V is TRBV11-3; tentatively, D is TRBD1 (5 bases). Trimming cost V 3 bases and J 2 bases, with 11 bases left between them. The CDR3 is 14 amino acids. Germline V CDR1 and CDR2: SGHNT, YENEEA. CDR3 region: CASSLQGGTYEQYF. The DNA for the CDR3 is TGTGCCAGCAGCTTGCAGGGTGGGACCTACGAGCAGTACTTC.

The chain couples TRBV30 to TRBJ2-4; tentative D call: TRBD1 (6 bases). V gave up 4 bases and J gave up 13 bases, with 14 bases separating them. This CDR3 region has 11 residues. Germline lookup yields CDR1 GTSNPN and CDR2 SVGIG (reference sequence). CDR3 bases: TGTGCCTGGACCACCGGACAGTACCAGTACTTC. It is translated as CAWTTGQYQYF.

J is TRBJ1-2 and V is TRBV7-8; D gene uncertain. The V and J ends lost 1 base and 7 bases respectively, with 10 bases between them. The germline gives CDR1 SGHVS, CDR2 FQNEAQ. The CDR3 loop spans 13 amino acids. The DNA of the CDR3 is TGTGCCAGCAGCTTAGAACCCGGTGGTGGCTACACCTTC. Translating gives CASSLEPGGGYTF.

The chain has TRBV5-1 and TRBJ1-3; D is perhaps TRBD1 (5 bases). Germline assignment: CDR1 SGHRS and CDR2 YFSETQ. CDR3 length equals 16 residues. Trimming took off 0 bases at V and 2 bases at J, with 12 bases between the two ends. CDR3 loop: CASSLAGSGPGNTIYF. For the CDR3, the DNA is TGCGCCAGCAGCTTGGCAGGGTCGGGCCCTGGAAACACCATATATTTT.

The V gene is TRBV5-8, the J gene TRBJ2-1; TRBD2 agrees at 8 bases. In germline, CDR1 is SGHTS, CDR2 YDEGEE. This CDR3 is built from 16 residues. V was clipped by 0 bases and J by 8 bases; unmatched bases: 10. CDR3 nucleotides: TGTGCCAGCAGCTTGGCGGAATCCAGCGGGAGTTATGAGCAGTTCTTC. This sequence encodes CASSLAESSGSYEQFF. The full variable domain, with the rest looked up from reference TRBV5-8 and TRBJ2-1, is EAGVTQSPTHLIKTRGQQATLRCSPISGHTSVYWYQQALGLGLQFLLWYDEGEERNRGNFPPRFSGRQFPNYSSELNVNALELEDSALYLCASSLAESSGSYEQFFGPGTRLTVL.

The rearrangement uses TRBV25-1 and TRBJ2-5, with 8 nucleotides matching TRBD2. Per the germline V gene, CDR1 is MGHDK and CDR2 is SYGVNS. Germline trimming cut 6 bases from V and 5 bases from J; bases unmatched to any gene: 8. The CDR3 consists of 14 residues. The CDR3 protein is CASSREGWRETQYF. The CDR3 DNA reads TGTGCCAGCAGCCGGGAGGGCTGGAGGGAGACCCAGTACTTC.

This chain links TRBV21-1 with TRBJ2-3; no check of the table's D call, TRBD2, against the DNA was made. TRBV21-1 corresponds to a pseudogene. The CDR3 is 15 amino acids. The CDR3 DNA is TGTGCCAGCAGCAAAAGGAGGGGTCGGACAGATACGCAGTATTTT. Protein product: CASSKRRGRTDTQYF.

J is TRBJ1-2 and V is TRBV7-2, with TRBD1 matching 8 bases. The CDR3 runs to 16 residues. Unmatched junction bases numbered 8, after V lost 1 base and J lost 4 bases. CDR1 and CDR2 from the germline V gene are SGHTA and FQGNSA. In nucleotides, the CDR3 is TGTGCCAGCAGCTTAGGAATAGGACAGGGACCCTATGGCTACACCTTC. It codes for CASSLGIGQGPYGYTF.